Below, 15 T cell receptor beta chains from the same sample are listed, as sequenced in a study of T cell repertoires in cytomegalovirus infection. Their specific antigens are unknown. TCRdb reprocessed the reads with MiXCR, giving one entry per CDR3 protein. Counted here are about 110,000 distinct CDR3 sequences, around a tenth occurring once; the ten biggest clones make up around a third. The sample taken for sequencing was PBMCs, sequenced either directly or after in vitro stimulation (not recorded which). Source of these receptors: a human donor in good health (CMV status not recorded). Some clones in this sample may be carry-over from other donors' samples.

This clonotype came up a few times. V gene TRBV9 combines with J gene TRBJ2-2; a possible D gene is TRBD1 (6 bases). CDR1 SGDLS and CDR2 YYNGEE come from the germline V gene. The CDR3 consists of 14 residues. V lost 0 bases to trimming and J lost 7 bases, with 10 bases between them. The CDR3 DNA is TGTGCCAGCAGCGTAGCAGGGGCGCGCGGGGAGCTGTTTTTT. Its protein product is CASSVAGARGELFF. The full variable domain, completed using reference TRBV9 and TRBJ2-2, is DSGVTQTPKHLITATGQRVTLRCSPRSGDLSVYWYQQSLDQGLQFLIQYYNGEERAKGNILERFSAQQFPDLHSELNLSSLELGDSALYFCASSVAGARGELFFGEGSRLTVL.

This clonotype was seen ten or more times. This chain joins TRBV6-5 and TRBJ2-5; D gene ambiguous. The length of the CDR3 is 13 residues. Trimming took off 3 bases at V and 0 bases at J, with 5 bases between the two ends. Germline CDR1 reads MNHEY; CDR2 reads SVGAGI. CDR3 protein: CASSYDHQETQYF. The CDR3 DNA is TGTGCCAGCAGTTATGACCACCAAGAGACCCAGTACTTC.

The chain joins TRBV6-8 to TRBJ1-5; a possible D gene is TRBD1 (6 bases). Trimming shortened V by 5 bases and J by 4 bases, and 15 bases separated the two germline ends. Per the germline V gene, CDR1 is MNHGY and CDR2 is SAAAGT. The CDR3 loop spans 15 amino acids. CDR3 coding DNA: TGTGCCAGCAGTCTTAGACAGGCATTAAATCAGCCCCAGCATTTT. Its protein is CASSLRQALNQPQHF.

This clonotype was detected only a few times. This chain joins TRBV28 and TRBJ1-4; unclear D gene. The length of the CDR3 is 11 residues. The V end was cut by 5 bases, the J end by 14 bases, with 12 bases between. The germline gives CDR1 MDHEN, CDR2 SYDVKM. The CDR3 DNA follows: TGTGCCAGCAGTCCCGGTCCGCGGCTGTTTTTT. This translates into CASSPGPRLFF.

This clonotype was found many times. This chain connects TRBV7-2 to TRBJ2-6; tentative D call: TRBD1 (6 bases). V was cut by 4 bases and J by 1 base, with 11 bases left in between. There are 16 residues in the CDR3. Germline CDR1 and CDR2: SGHTA and FQGNSA. CDR3 loop: CASSWDTGSGANVLTF. CDR3 nucleotide sequence: TGTGCCAGCAGCTGGGACACAGGGTCTGGGGCCAACGTCCTGACTTTC.

This clonotype has only a few counts. The chain links TRBV9 to TRBJ2-7, with 8 bases fitting TRBD2. The V segment lost 0 bases and the J segment 3 bases; nucleotides outside the gene matches: 5. The germline V gene has CDR1 SGDLS and CDR2 YYNGEE. The CDR3 runs 15 residues. The CDR3 loop is CASSVGVAGHYEQYF. CDR3 nucleotide sequence: TGTGCCAGCAGCGTAGGGGTAGCGGGGCACTACGAGCAGTACTTC.

The chain combines TRBV15 with TRBJ1-5; D call uncertain. Germline V gene sequence: CDR1 LNHNV, CDR2 YYDKDF (reference sequence). Between the trimmed V and J ends, which lost 0 bases and 6 bases, there was a span of 12 bases. The CDR3 consists of 15 residues. The CDR3 sequence: CATSRDLNDGQPQHF. The CDR3 nucleotides read TGTGCCACCAGCAGAGATCTAAATGACGGTCAGCCCCAGCATTTT.

The chain has TRBV6-5 and TRBJ2-4; weak D call: TRBD2 (5 bases). The length of the CDR3 is 13 residues. Trimming took off 7 bases at V and 11 bases at J, with 18 bases between the two ends. Germline CDR1 is MNHEY and CDR2 is SVGAGI. The CDR3 reads CASTTPGIWVQYF. The CDR3 nucleotides read TGTGCCAGCACTACACCGGGAATCTGGGTTCAGTACTTC.

This clonotype appeared a few times. The chain joins TRBV10-3 to TRBJ1-5; D might be TRBD1 (6 bases). This CDR3 region has 14 residues. Germline V gene lookup returns CDR1 ENHRY and CDR2 SYGVKD. V dropped 3 bases and J dropped 7 bases, with 13 bases sitting between them. The CDR3 region has the DNA TGTGCCATCAGTGACGCCGGGACAACACAGCCCCAGCATTTT. This codes for CAISDAGTTQPQHF.

The sample holds many counts of this clonotype. This sequence joins TRBV18 and TRBJ2-4, with unresolved D. The length of the CDR3 is 18 residues. The V gene's germline CDR1 is KGHSH and CDR2 LQKENI. The V end was cut by 2 bases, the J end by 0 bases, with 17 bases between. The CDR3 sequence: CASSPSPGQALAKNIQYF. CDR3 nucleotides: TGTGCCAGCTCACCATCCCCCGGGCAGGCTCTAGCCAAAAACATTCAGTACTTC.

The chain joins TRBV4-1 to TRBJ2-2; perhaps TRBD2 as D (6 bases). There are 16 residues in the CDR3. The V end lost 0 bases, the J end lost 5 bases, and 13 bases lay between the germline ends. Germline CDR1 is MGHRA and CDR2 is YSYEKL. CDR3 residues: CASSQDNPGRTGELFF. The CDR3 DNA is TGCGCCAGCAGCCAAGATAATCCAGGGAGGACCGGGGAGCTGTTTTTT.

V gene TRBV10-3 combines with J gene TRBJ2-3; TRBD2 matches 8 bases. The CDR3 loop spans 17 amino acids. V was pared by 6 bases and J by 2 bases, with 13 bases of the junction left unmatched. Germline CDR1 reads ENHRY; CDR2 reads SYGVKD. CDR3 DNA sequence: TGTGCCATCAGGACCCAGGGGCGGGAGGACTACACAGATACGCAGTATTTT. Its protein product is CAIRTQGREDYTDTQYF.

This clonotype was counted ten times or more. V is TRBV7-9 and J is TRBJ1-3, with D uncertain. V dropped 2 bases and J dropped 1 base, with 9 bases sitting between them. The CDR3 totals 15 residues. Germline V gene data show CDR1 as SEHNR and CDR2 as FQNEAQ (reference sequence). The CDR3 here is CASSLPIGSGNTIYF. CDR3 DNA: TGTGCCAGCAGCTTACCTATCGGGTCTGGAAACACCATATATTTT.

The chain combines TRBV14 with TRBJ2-3; TRBD2 aligns across 15 bases. The CDR3 has 17 amino acids. After removal of 2 bases from V and 5 bases from J, the junction contained 5 bases not matched to a gene. Germline V gene lookup returns CDR1 SGHDN and CDR2 FVKESK. CDR3 DNA sequence: TGTGCCAGCAGCCAACCACCGGGACTAGCGGGAGGAGATACGCAGTATTTT. Translating it yields CASSQPPGLAGGDTQYF.

This clonotype was counted only a few times. The chain carries TRBV7-9 and TRBJ2-5; no reliable D call. The CDR3 runs 15 residues. Germline lookup yields CDR1 SEHNR and CDR2 FQNEAQ (reference sequence). V was clipped by 0 bases and J by 1 base, with 9 bases between them. This CDR3 reads CASSLALQFQETQYF. The CDR3 nucleotides read TGTGCCAGCAGCTTAGCACTACAATTCCAAGAGACCCAGTACTTC. Looking up the rest from reference TRBV7-9 and TRBJ2-5 gives the full variable domain: DTGVSQNPRHKITKRGQNVTFRCDPISEHNRLYWYRQTLGQGPEFLTYFQNEAQLEKSRLLSDRFSAERPKGSFSTLEIQRTEQGDSAMYLCASSLALQFQETQYFGPGTRLLVL.